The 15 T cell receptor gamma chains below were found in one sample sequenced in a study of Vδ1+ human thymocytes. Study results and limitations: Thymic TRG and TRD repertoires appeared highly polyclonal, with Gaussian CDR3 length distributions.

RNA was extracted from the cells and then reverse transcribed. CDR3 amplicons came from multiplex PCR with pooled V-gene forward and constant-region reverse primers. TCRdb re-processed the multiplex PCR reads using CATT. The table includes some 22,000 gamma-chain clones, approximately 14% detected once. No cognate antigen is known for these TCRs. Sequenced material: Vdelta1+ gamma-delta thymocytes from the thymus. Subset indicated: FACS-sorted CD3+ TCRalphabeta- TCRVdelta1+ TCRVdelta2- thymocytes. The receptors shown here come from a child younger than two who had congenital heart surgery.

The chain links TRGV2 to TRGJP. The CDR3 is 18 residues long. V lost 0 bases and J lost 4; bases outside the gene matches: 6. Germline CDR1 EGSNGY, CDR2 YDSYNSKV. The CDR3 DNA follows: TGTGCCACCTGGGACGGGCTCCCCCAAGAGTTGGGCAAAAAAATCAAGGTATTT. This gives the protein CATWDGLPQELGKKIKVF.

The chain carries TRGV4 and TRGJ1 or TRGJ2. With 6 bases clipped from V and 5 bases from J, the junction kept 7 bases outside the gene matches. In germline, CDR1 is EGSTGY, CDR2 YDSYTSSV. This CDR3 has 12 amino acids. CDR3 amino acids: CATWNKHYKKLF. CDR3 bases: TGTGCCACCTGGAATAAACATTATAAGAAACTCTTT.

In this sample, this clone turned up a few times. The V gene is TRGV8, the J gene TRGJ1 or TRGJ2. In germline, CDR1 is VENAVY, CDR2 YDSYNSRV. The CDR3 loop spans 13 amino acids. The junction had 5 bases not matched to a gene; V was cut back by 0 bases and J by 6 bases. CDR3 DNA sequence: TGTGCCACCTGGGATAGGGCAGTTTATAAGAAACTCTTT. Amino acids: CATWDRAVYKKLF.

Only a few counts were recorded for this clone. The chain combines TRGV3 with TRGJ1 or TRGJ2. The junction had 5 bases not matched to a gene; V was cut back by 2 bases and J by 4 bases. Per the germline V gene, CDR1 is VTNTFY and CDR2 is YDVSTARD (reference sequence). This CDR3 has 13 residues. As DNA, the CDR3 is TGTGCCACCTGGGACATCCGATATTATAAGAAACTCTTT. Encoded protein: CATWDIRYYKKLF.

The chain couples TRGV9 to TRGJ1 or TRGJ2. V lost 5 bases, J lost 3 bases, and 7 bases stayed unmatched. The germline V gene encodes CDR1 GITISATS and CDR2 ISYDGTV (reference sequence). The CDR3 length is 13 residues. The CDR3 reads CALWVRSYYKKLF. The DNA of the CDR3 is TGTGCCTTGTGGGTAAGGAGTTATTATAAGAAACTCTTT.

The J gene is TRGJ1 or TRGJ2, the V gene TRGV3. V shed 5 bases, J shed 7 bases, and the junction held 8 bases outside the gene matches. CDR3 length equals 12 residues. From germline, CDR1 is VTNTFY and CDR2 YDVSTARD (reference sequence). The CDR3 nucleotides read TGTGCCACCTGGGCCTGGGCGTATAAGAAACTCTTT. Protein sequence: CATWAWAYKKLF.

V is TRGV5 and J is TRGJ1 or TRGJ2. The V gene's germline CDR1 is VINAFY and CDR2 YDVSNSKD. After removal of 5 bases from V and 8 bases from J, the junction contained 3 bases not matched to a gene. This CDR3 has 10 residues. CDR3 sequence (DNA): TGTGCCACCTGGGTAGATAAGAAACTCTTT. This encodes CATWVDKKLF.

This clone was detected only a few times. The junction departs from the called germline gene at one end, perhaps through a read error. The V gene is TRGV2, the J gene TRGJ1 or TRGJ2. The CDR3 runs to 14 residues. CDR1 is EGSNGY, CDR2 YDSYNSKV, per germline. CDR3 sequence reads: CATWNGWNYYKKLF. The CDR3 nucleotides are TGTGCCACCTGGAATGGGTGGAATTATTATAAAAAACTCTTT.

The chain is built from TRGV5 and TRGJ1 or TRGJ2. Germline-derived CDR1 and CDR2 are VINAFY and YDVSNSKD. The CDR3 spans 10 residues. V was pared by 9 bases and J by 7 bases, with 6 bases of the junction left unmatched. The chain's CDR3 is CATHEYKKLF. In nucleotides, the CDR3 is TGTGCCACCCACGAATATAAGAAACTCTTT.

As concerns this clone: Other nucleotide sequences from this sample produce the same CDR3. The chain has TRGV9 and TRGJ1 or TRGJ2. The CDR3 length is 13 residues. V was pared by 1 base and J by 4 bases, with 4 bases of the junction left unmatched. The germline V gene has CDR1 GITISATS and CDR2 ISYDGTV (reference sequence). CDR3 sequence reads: CALWEVIYYKKLF. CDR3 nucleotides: TGTGCCTTGTGGGAGGTAATATATTATAAGAAACTCTTT.

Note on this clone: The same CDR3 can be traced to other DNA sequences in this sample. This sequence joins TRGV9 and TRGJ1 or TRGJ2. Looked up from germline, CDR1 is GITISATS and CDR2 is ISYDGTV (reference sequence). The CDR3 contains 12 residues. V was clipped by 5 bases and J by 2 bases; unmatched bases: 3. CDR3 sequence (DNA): TGTGCCTTGTGGGGTTATTATTATAAGAAACTCTTT. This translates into CALWGYYYKKLF.

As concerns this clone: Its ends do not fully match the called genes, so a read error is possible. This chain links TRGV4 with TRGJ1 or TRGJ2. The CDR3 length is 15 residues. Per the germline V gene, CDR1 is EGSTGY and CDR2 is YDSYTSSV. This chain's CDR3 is CATWRVSSNYYKKLF. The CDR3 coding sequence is TGCGCCACCTGGCGGGTTTCTTCGAATTATTATAAGAAACTCTTT.

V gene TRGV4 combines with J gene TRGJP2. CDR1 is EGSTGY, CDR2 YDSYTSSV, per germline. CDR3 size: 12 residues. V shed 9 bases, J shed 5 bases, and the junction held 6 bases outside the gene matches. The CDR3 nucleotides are TGTGCCACCCCGGTGAGTGATTGGATCAAGACGTTT. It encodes CATPVSDWIKTF.

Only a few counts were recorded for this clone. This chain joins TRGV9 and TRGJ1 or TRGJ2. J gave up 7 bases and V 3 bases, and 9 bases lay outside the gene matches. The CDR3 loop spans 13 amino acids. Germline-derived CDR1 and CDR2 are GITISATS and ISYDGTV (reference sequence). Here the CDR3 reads CALWEPLQYKKLF. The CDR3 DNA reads TGTGCCTTGTGGGAGCCACTCCAGTATAAGAAACTCTTT.

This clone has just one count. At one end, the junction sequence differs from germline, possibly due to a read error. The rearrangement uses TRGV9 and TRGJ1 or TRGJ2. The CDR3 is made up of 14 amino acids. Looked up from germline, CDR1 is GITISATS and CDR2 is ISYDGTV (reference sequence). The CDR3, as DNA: TGTGCCTTGTGGGAGGTGCGATGTTATTGTAAGAAACTCTTT. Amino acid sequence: CALWEVRCYCKKLF.